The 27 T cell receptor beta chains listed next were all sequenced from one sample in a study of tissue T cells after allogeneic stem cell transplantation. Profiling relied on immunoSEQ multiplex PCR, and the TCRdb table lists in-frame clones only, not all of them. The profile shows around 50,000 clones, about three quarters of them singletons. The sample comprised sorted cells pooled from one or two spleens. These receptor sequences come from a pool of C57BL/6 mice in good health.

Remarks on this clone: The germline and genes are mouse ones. The sequenced part of the CDR3 DNA is TGTGCCTGGAGTCTGGGGACTGGGGGGTGGGAACAGTAC. Translated: CAWSLGTGGWEQY. The entire CDR3 protein is CAWSLGTGGWEQYF. The chain employs TRBV31 and TRBJ2-7, with 12 bases lining up with TRBD2. The read terminates 1 residue before the CDR3 end, so the remaining end is supplied by the germline J gene. V trimming: 0 bases; J trimming: 7 bases; junction bases outside the gene matches: 4. This CDR3 has 14 residues. Germline V lookup: CDR1 GKSSPN, CDR2 SITVG.

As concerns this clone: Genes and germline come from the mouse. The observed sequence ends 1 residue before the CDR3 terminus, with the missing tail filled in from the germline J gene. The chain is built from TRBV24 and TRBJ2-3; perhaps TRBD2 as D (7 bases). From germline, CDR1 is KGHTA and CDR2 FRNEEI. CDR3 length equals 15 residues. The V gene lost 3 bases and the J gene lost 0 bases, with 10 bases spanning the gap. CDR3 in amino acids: CASSLGGGSAETLYF. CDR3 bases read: TGTGCCAGCAGTCTAGGGGGGGGGAGTGCAGAAACGCTGTAT.

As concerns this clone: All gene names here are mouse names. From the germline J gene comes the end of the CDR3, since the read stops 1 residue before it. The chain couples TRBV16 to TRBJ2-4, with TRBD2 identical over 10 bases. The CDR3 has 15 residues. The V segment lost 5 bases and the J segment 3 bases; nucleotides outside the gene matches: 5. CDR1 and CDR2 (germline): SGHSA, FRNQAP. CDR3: CASSPDWGAQNTLYF. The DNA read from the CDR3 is TGTGCAAGCAGCCCCGACTGGGGGGCCCAAAACACCTTGTAC.

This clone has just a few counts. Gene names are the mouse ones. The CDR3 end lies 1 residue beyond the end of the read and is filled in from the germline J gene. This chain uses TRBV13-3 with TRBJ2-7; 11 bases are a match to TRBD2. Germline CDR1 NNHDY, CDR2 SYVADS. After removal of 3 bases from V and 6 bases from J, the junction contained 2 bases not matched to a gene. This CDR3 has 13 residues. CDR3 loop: CASSGTGGSEQYF. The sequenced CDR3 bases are TGTGCCAGCAGTGGGACTGGGGGGAGTGAACAGTAC.

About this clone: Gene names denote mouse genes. The DNA read from the CDR3 is TGTGCTAGCCGACAGAACTCCGACTACACC. Amino acid sequence: CASRQNSDYT. The complete CDR3 sequence is CASRQNSDYTF. The V call is TRBV17, the J call TRBJ1-2; D possibly corresponds to TRBD1 (5 bases). The read finishes 1 residue shy of the CDR3 end, and the germline J gene is used to complete it. V lost 8 bases and J 2 bases, leaving 6 bases between the germline ends. Germline values: CDR1 MNHDT, CDR2 YYDKIL. The length of the CDR3 is 11 residues.

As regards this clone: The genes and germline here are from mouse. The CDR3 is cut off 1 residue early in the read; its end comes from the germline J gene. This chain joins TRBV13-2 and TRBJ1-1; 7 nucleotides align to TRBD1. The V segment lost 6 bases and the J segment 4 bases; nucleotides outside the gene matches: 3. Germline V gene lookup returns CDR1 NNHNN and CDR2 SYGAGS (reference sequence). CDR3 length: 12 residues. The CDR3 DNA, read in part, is TGTGCCAGCGCAGGGACAGCCACAGAAGTCTTC. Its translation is CASAGTATEVF. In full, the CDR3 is CASAGTATEVFF.

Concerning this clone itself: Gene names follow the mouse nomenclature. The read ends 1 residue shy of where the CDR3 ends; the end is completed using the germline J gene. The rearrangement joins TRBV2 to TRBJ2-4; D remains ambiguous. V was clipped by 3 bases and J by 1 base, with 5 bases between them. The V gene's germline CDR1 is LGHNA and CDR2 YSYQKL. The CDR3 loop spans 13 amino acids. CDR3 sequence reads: CASSQGRQNTLYF. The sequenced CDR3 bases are TGTGCCAGCAGCCAGGGCCGTCAAAACACCTTGTAC. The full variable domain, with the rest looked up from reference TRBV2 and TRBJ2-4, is DPKIIQKPKYLVAVTGSEKILICEQYLGHNAMYWYRQSAKKPLEFMFSYSYQKLMDNQTASSRFQPQSSKKNHLDLQITALKPDDSATYFCASSQGRQNTLYFGAGTRLSVL.

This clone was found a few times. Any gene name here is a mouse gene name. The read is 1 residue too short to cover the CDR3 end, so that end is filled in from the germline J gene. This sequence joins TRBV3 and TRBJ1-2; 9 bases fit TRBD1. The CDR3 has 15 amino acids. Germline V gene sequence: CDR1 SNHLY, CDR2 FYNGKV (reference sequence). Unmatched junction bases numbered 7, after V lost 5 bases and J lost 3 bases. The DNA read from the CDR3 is TGTGCCAGCAGCCCGACAGGGGGGGGTGACTCCGACTACACC. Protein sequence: CASSPTGGGDSDYT. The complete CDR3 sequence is CASSPTGGGDSDYTF.

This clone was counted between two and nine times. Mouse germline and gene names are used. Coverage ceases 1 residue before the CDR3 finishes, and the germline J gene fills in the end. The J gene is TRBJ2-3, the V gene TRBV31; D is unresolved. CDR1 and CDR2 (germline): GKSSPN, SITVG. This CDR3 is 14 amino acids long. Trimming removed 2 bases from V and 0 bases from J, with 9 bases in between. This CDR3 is CAWSGWESAETLYF. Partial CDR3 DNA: TGTGCCTGGAGTGGGTGGGAGAGTGCAGAAACGCTGTAT. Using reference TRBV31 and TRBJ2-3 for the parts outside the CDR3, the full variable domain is AQTIHQWPVAEIKAVGSPLSLGCTIKGKSSPNLYWYWQATGGTLQQLFYSITVGQVESVVQLNLSASRPKDDQFILSTEKLLLSHSGFYLCAWSGWESAETLYFGSGTRLTVL.

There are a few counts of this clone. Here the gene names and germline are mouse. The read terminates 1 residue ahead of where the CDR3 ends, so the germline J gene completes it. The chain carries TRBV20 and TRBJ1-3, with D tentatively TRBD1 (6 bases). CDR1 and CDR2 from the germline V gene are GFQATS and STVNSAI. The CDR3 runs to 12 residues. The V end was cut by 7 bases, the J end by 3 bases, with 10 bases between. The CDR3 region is CGGGGDGNTLYF. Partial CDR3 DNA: TGTGGTGGAGGGGGGGATGGAAATACGCTCTAT.

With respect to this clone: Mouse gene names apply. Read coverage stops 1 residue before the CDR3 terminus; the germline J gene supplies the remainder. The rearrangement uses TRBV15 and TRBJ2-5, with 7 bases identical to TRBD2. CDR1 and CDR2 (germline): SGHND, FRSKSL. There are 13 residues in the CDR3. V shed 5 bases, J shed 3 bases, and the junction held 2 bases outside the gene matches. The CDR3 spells CASSPGLQDTQYF. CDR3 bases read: TGTGCCAGCAGTCCGGGACTGCAAGACACCCAGTAC.

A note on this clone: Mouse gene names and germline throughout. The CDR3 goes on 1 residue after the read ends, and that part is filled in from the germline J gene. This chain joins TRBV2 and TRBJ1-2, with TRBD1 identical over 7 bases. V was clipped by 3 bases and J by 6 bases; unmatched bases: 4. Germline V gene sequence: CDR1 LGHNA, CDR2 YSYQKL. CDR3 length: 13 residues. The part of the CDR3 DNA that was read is TGTGCCAGCAGCCAGATGACAGGGACCGACTACACC. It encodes CASSQMTGTDYT. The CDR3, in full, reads CASSQMTGTDYTF.

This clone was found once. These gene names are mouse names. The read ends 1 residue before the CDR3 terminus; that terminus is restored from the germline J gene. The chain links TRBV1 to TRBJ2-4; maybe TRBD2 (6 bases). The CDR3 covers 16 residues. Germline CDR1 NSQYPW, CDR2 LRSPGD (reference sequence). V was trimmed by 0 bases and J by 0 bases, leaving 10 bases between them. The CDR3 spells CTCSADLGPSQNTLYF. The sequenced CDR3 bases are TGCACCTGCAGTGCAGATCTGGGGCCTAGTCAAAACACCTTGTAC.

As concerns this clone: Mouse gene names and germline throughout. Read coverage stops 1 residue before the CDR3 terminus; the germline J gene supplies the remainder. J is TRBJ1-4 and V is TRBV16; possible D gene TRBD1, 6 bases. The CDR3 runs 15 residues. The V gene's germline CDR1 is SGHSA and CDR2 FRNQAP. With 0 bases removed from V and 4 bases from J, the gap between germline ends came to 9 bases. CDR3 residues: CASSLERGGNERLFF. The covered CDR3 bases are TGTGCAAGCAGCTTAGAAAGGGGGGGCAACGAAAGATTATTT.

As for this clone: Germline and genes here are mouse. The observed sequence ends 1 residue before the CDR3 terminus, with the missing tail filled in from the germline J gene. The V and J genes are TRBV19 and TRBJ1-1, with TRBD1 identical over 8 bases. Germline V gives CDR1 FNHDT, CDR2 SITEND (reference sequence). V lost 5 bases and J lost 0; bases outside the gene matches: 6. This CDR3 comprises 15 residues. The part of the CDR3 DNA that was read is TGTGCCAGCAGGAGACAGGGGCCGCCAAACACAGAAGTCTTC. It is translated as CASRRQGPPNTEVF. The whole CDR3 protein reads CASRRQGPPNTEVFF.

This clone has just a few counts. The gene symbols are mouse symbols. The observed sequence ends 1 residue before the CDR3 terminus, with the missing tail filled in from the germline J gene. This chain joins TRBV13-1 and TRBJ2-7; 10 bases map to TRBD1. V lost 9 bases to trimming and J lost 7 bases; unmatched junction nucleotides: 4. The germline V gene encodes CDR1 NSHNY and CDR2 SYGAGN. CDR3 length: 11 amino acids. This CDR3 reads CAIGTGVEQYF. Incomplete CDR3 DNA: TGTGCCATCGGGACAGGGGTGGAACAGTAC.

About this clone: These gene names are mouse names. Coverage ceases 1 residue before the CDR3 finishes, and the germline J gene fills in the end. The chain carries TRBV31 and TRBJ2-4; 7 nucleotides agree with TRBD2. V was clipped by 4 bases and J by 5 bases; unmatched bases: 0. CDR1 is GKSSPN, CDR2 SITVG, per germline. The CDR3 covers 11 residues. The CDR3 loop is CAWTGGNTLYF. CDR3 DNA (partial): TGTGCCTGGACTGGGGGAAACACCTTGTAC.

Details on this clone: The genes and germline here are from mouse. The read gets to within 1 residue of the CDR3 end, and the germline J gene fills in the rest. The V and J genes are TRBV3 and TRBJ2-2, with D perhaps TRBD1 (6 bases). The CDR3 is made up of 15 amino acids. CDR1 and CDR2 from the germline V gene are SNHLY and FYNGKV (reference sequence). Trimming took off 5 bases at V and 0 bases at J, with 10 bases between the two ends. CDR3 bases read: TGTGCCAGCAGCCTCCGACAGGCAAACACCGGGCAGCTCTAC. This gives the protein CASSLRQANTGQLY. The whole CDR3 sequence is CASSLRQANTGQLYF. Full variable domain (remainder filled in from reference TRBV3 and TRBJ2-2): GPKVLQIPSHQIIDMGQMVTLNCDPVSNHLYFYWYKQILGQQMEFLVNFYNGKVMEKSKLFKDQFSVERPDGSYFTLKIQPTALEDSAVYFCASSLRQANTGQLYFGEGSKLTVL.

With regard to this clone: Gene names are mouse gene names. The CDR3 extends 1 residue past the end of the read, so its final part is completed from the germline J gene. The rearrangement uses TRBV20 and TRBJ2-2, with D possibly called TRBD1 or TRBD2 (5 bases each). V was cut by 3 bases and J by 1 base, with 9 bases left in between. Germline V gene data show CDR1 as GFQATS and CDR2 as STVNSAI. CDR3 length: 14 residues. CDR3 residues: CGASGAGNTGQLYF. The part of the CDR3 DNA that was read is TGTGGTGCTAGTGGGGCGGGAAACACCGGGCAGCTCTAC.

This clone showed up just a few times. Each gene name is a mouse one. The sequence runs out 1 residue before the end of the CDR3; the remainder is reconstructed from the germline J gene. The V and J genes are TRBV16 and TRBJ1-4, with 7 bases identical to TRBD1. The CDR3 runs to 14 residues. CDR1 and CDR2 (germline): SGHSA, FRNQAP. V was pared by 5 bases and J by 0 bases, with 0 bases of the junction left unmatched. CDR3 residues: CASSDRVSNERLFF. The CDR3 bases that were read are TGTGCAAGCAGCGACAGGGTTTCCAACGAAAGATTATTT.

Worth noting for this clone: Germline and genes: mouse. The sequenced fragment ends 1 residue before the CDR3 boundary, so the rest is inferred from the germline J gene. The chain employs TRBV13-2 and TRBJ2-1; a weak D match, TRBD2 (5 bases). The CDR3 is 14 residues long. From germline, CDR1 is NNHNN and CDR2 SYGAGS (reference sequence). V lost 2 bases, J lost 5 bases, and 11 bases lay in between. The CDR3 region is CASGEVGRNAEQFF. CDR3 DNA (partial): TGTGCCAGCGGTGAAGTGGGGAGGAATGCTGAGCAGTTC.

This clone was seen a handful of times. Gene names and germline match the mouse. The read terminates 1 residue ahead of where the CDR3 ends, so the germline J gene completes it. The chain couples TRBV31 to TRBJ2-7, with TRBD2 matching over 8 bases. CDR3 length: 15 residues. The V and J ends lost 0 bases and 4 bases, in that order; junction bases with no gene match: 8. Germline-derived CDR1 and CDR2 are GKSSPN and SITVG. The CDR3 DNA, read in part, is TGTGCCTGGAGTCTAGCGGGGGGGCGCGATTATGAACAGTAC. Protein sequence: CAWSLAGGRDYEQY. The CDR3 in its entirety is CAWSLAGGRDYEQYF.

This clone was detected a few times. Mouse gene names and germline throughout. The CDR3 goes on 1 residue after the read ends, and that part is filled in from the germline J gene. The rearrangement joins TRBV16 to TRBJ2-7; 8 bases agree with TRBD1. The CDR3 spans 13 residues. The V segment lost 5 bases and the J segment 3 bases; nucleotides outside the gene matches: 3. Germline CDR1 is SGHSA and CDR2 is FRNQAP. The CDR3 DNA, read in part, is TGTGCAAGCAGCCCGGGACAGGACTATGAACAGTAC. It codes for CASSPGQDYEQY. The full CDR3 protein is CASSPGQDYEQYF.

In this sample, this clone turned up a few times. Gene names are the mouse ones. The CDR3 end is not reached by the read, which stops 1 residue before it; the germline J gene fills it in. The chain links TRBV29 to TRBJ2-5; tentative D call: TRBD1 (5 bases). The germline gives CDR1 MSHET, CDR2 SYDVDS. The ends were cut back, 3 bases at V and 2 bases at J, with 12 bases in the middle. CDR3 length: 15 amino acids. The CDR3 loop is CASSFARALQDTQYF. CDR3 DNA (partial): TGTGCTAGCAGTTTTGCCAGGGCCCTCCAAGACACCCAGTAC.

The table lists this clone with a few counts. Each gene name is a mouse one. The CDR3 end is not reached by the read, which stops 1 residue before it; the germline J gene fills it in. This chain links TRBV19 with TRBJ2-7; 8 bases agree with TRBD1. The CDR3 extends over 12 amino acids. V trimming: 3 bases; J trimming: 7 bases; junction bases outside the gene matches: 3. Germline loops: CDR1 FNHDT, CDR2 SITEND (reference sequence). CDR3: CASSRQGREQYF. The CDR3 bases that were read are TGTGCCAGCAGTAGACAGGGGCGGGAACAGTAC.

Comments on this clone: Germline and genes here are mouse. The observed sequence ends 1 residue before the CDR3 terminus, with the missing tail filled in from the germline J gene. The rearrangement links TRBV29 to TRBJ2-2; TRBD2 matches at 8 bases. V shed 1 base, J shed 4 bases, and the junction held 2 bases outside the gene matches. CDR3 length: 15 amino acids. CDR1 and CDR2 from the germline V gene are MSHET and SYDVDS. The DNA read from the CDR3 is TGTGCTAGCAGTTTATGGGGGGGGCGCACCGGGCAGCTCTAC. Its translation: CASSLWGGRTGQLY. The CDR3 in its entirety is CASSLWGGRTGQLYF. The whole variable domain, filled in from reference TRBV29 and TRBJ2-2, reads DMKVTQMPRYLIKRMGENVLLECGQDMSHETMYWYRQDPGLGLQLIYISYDVDSNSEGDIPKGYRVSRKKREHFSLILDSAKTNQTSVYFCASSLWGGRTGQLYFGEGSKLTVL.

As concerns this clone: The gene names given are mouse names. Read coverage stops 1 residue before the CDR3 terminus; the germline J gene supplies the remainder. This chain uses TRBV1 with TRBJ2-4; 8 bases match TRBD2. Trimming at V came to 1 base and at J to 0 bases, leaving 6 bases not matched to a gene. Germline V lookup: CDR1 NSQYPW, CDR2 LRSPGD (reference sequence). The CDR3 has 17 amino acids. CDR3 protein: CTCSAVWGAFSQNTLYF. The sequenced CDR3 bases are TGCACCTGCAGTGCAGTCTGGGGGGCATTTAGTCAAAACACCTTGTAC.